The 27 T cell receptor beta chains below were found in one sample sequenced in a study of CD8 T cells in ankylosing spondylitis. TCRdb re-analysed the 5' RACE reads in MiXCR, keeping a single row per CDR3 protein. The data hold 250,000 to 400,000 distinct CDR3 sequences, with under 14% observed a single time. The material sequenced was blood, either unsorted or a sorted T cell fraction (not recorded which). These receptor sequences come from a female donor with ankylosing spondylitis or in good health (not recorded which).

This clonotype was detected many times. The CDR3 loop reads CASSRTLAGGYNEQFF. In nucleotides, the CDR3 is TGCGCCAGCAGCCGGACACTAGCGGGAGGATACAATGAGCAGTTCTTC. This sequence joins TRBV5-1 and TRBJ2-1; 12 positions match TRBD2. The CDR3 is made up of 16 amino acids. Per germline, CDR1 SGHRS and CDR2 YFSETQ. Trimming cost V 4 bases and J 4 bases; bases outside gene matches: 6.

This clonotype was found many times. The chain carries TRBV2 and TRBJ2-1; no clear D gene. V was shortened by 11 bases and J by 1 base, with 12 bases between the two germline ends. This CDR3 region has 13 residues. Germline V lookup: CDR1 SNHLY, CDR2 FYNNEI. CDR3 in DNA: TGTGCCTCCTTTCCGGGTTCCTACAATGAGCAGTTCTTC. Translated, it gives CASFPGSYNEQFF. The full variable domain, in which reference TRBV2 and TRBJ2-1 provide the parts outside the CDR3, is EPEVTQTPSHQVTQMGQEVILRCVPISNHLYFYWYRQILGQKVEFLVSFYNNEISEKSEIFDDQFSVERPDGSNFTLKIRSTKLEDSAMYFCASFPGSYNEQFFGPGTRLTVL.

The J gene is TRBJ2-5, the V gene TRBV7-3, with 10 bases lining up with TRBD2. Germline trimming cut 5 bases from V and 0 bases from J; bases unmatched to any gene: 6. The germline gives CDR1 SGHTA, CDR2 FQGTGA. The CDR3 extends over 16 amino acids. CDR3 DNA sequence: TGTGCCAGCAGCCCCGGACTAGCGGCAAACCAAGAGACCCAGTACTTC. Translation gives CASSPGLAANQETQYF. The entire variable domain, with the rest obtained from reference TRBV7-3 and TRBJ2-5, is as follows: GAGVSQTPSNKVTEKGKYVELRCDPISGHTALYWYRQSLGQGPEFLIYFQGTGAADDSGLPNDRFFAVRPEGSVSTLKIQRTERGDSAVYLCASSPGLAANQETQYFGPGTRLLVL.

The V and J genes are TRBV3-1 and TRBJ2-2, with 9 bases lining up with TRBD2. Unmatched junction bases numbered 10, after V lost 1 base and J lost 4 bases. CDR1 and CDR2 from the germline V gene are LGHDT and YNNKEL (reference sequence). The CDR3 spans 18 residues. CDR3 region: CASSQGPGLAVSTGELFF. Written as DNA, the CDR3 is TGTGCCAGCAGCCAAGGCCCGGGACTAGCTGTGAGCACCGGGGAGCTGTTTTTT.

Ten or more counts support this clonotype. V usage is TRBV27 and J usage is TRBJ1-1; D perhaps matches TRBD1 (5 bases). This CDR3 is built from 16 residues. Trimming removed 1 base from V and 1 base from J, with 13 bases in between. The V gene's germline CDR1 is MNHEY and CDR2 SMNVEV (reference sequence). CDR3 loop: CASSLWGSGTNTEAFF. In DNA, the CDR3 is TGTGCCAGCAGTTTATGGGGCTCGGGCACGAACACTGAAGCTTTCTTT.

In the case of this clonotype: A much larger clone sits a single nucleotide away, making a read error possible. V usage is TRBV29-1 and J usage is TRBJ1-2, with TRBD1 matching over 8 bases. CDR1 is SQVTM and CDR2 is ANQGSEA in the germline V gene. The CDR3 loop spans 14 amino acids. CDR3 protein: CSVEDGTGVYGDTF. Here the CDR3 DNA reads TGCAGCGTTGAAGATGGGACAGGCGTCTATGGCGACACCTTC. Looking up the rest from reference TRBV29-1 and TRBJ1-2 gives the full variable domain: SAVISQKPSRDICQRGTSLTIQCQVDSQVTMMFWYRQQPGQSLTLIATANQGSEATYESGFVIDKFPISRPNLTFSTLTVSNMSPEDSSIYLCSVEDGTGVYGDTFGSGTRLTVV.

In its sample, this clonotype was seen many times. The V call is TRBV20-1, the J call TRBJ2-5; D ambiguous. V was trimmed by 4 bases and J by 7 bases, leaving 16 bases between them. CDR3 size: 13 residues. CDR1 and CDR2 (germline): DFQATT, SNEGSKA (reference sequence). CDR3 in amino acids: CSATQVVVATQYF. In DNA, the CDR3 is TGCAGTGCTACCCAGGTTGTAGTGGCGACCCAGTACTTC.

This clonotype was seen ten or more times. V is TRBV12-3 or TRBV12-4 and J is TRBJ1-1; D is uncertain. CDR3 length equals 11 residues. The V end lost 6 bases, the J end lost 8 bases, and 10 bases lay between the germline ends. CDR3 region: CASRRTEEAFF. In DNA, the CDR3 is TGTGCCAGCAGACGGACGGAGGAAGCTTTCTTT.

This clonotype showed up many times. The rearrangement joins TRBV20-1 to TRBJ1-6, with D possibly matching TRBD1 (5 bases). Trimming took 5 bases from V and 7 from J, leaving 12 bases between them. Germline V gene lookup returns CDR1 DFQATT and CDR2 SNEGSKA (reference sequence). The CDR3 runs to 13 residues. CDR3 coding DNA: TGCAGTGCTTTCCGGGACCTAAATTCACCCCTCCACTTT. Translation gives CSAFRDLNSPLHF.

The chain employs TRBV12-3 or TRBV12-4 and TRBJ1-2; TRBD1 aligns across 8 bases. There are 16 residues in the CDR3. J lost 7 bases, V lost 5 bases, and 15 bases had no gene match. This CDR3 reads CASSPTADRVSSGYTF. CDR3 bases: TGTGCCAGCAGTCCCACTGCGGACAGGGTGTCAAGTGGCTACACCTTC.

This clonotype has ten or more counts. The chain carries TRBV5-1 and TRBJ2-5, with D hard to call. This CDR3 has 14 residues. Germline V gene data show CDR1 as SGHRS and CDR2 as YFSETQ. V was clipped by 0 bases and J by 5 bases, with 11 bases between them. CDR3 residues: CASSLEPSEETQYF. CDR3 bases: TGCGCCAGCAGCTTGGAACCCTCCGAGGAGACCCAGTACTTC.

This clonotype was detected many times. The CDR3 region is CASTIIGESTIYF. The CDR3, as DNA: TGTGCCAGCACCATTATCGGAGAGAGCACCATATATTTT. This rearrangement joins TRBV7-9 to TRBJ1-3; D is undetermined. Germline values: CDR1 SEHNR, CDR2 FQNEAQ (reference sequence). The CDR3 has 13 residues. The ends were cut back, 7 bases at V and 9 bases at J, with 16 bases in the middle.

In this sample, this clonotype turned up a few times. V and J are TRBV28 and TRBJ2-7, with D tentatively TRBD2 (5 bases). V was clipped by 7 bases and J by 0 bases, with 19 bases between them. The germline CDR1 and CDR2 sequences are MDHEN and SYDVKM. This CDR3 has 16 residues. In DNA form, the CDR3 reads TGTGCCAGCACTCCCACGACGGAGGTTTTCTCCTACGAGCAGTACTTC. Translated: CASTPTTEVFSYEQYF.

This clonotype was counted only a few times. This chain links TRBV20-1 with TRBJ2-4, with D perhaps being TRBD1 or TRBD2 (6 bases each). Per the germline V gene, CDR1 is DFQATT and CDR2 is SNEGSKA (reference sequence). CDR3 length: 15 residues. V lost 3 bases, J lost 7 bases, and 19 bases lay in between. CDR3 sequence (DNA): TGCAGTGCTAGGGCCCCGACAGGAGGGGAGAACATTCAGTACTTC. It yields the protein CSARAPTGGENIQYF.

This clonotype was found many times. The chain carries TRBV5-1 and TRBJ2-3; 7 bases align to TRBD2. This CDR3 is 15 amino acids long. The V gene end was trimmed by 7 bases and the J gene end by 1 base; junction bases not matched to a gene: 9. CDR1 is SGHRS, CDR2 YFSETQ, per germline. The CDR3 is CASRPPGLGTDTQYF. CDR3 nucleotides: TGCGCCAGCCGACCCCCCGGACTAGGCACAGATACGCAGTATTTT.

This clonotype was counted ten times or more. The genes are TRBV15 and TRBJ2-1; TRBD1 agrees at 11 bases. Trimming cost V 0 bases and J 5 bases; bases outside gene matches: 3. The CDR3 loop spans 16 amino acids. Per the germline V gene, CDR1 is LNHNV and CDR2 is YYDKDF (reference sequence). The CDR3: CATSRDADRGHNEQFF. The CDR3 DNA sequence: TGTGCCACCAGCAGAGATGCGGACAGGGGGCACAATGAGCAGTTCTTC.

This chain links TRBV28 with TRBJ2-7; 11 nucleotides agree with TRBD1. V shed 10 bases, J shed 3 bases, and the junction held 17 bases outside the gene matches. The CDR3 length is 17 residues. Germline lookup yields CDR1 MDHEN and CDR2 SYDVKM. CDR3 bases: TGTGCCATCTTGGGGGGGACAGGGGGTGCCGGGTTCTACGAGCAGTACTTC. This gives the protein CAILGGTGGAGFYEQYF. Full variable domain (remainder filled in from reference TRBV28 and TRBJ2-7): DVKVTQSSRYLVKRTGEKVFLECVQDMDHENMFWYRQDPGLGLRLIYFSYDVKMKEKGDIPEGYSVSREKKERFSLILESASTNQTSMYLCAILGGTGGAGFYEQYFGPGTRLTVT.

This clonotype showed up many times. DNA for the CDR3: TGTGCCAGCAGTTACTTTGGGGGGGCCACAGATACGCAGTATTTT. This encodes CASSYFGGATDTQYF. The J gene is TRBJ2-3, the V gene TRBV6-5; D is possibly TRBD2 (7 bases). CDR1 MNHEY and CDR2 SVGAGI come from the germline V gene. V was clipped by 1 base and J by 2 bases, with 10 bases between them. The CDR3 runs 15 residues.

This clonotype was observed at least ten times. The chain carries TRBV20-1 and TRBJ2-7, with D maybe TRBD2 (5 bases). V was clipped by 6 bases and J by 9 bases, with 27 bases between them. Germline CDR1 is DFQATT and CDR2 is SNEGSKA (reference sequence). The CDR3 has 15 amino acids. CDR3 residues: CSATLHPGDHGGQYF. CDR3 nucleotides: TGCAGTGCCACTCTTCATCCCGGTGACCACGGAGGGCAGTACTTC.

This clonotype was counted a few times. This chain joins TRBV11-2 and TRBJ2-1; D remains ambiguous. V was shortened by 0 bases and J by 8 bases, with 8 bases between the two germline ends. Germline CDR1 is SGHAT and CDR2 is FQNNGV. The CDR3 runs 13 residues. CDR3 coding DNA: TGTGCCAGCAGCTTAGAGTCCCCCTATGAGCAGTTCTTC. The encoded protein is CASSLESPYEQFF.

This clonotype was counted ten times or more. The rearrangement uses TRBV6-1 and TRBJ2-2; 9 bases fit TRBD2. With V trimmed by 6 bases and J by 8 bases, 7 bases remained unmatched. The V gene's germline CDR1 is MNHNS and CDR2 SASEGT. This CDR3 has 14 amino acids. The CDR3 nucleotides read TGTGCCAGCAGACCGGGACTAGCTTTTGGGGAGCTGTTTTTT. Residues: CASRPGLAFGELFF.

This clonotype has a count of ten or more. The chain is built from TRBV12-3 or TRBV12-4 and TRBJ2-3; 7 bases map to TRBD1. After removal of 5 bases from V and 10 bases from J, the junction contained 6 bases not matched to a gene. This CDR3 is built from 12 residues. The CDR3 DNA is TGTGCCAGCAGTGACCTACAGGGGCCGCAGTATTTT. It is translated as CASSDLQGPQYF.

The table lists this clonotype with many counts. This sequence joins TRBV5-1 and TRBJ2-3; 8 nucleotides line up with TRBD1. V gave up 0 bases and J gave up 5 bases; unmatched junction bases: 5. The CDR3 sequence is 15 residues long. The germline V gene encodes CDR1 SGHRS and CDR2 YFSETQ. The CDR3 here is CASSLGQGAGDTQYF. Written as DNA, the CDR3 is TGCGCCAGCAGCTTGGGGCAGGGGGCAGGAGATACGCAGTATTTT.

This clonotype has only a few counts. The gene calls are TRBV24-1 and TRBJ2-2, with 8 bases that match TRBD2. Germline V gives CDR1 KGHDR, CDR2 SFDVKD. This CDR3 is built from 13 residues. The J segment lost 3 bases and the V segment lost 12 bases, leaving 5 bases of the junction unmatched. The CDR3 DNA follows: TGTGCCGCTTCGGGGGGGCACACCGGGGAGCTGTTTTTT. It encodes CAASGGHTGELFF.

This clonotype has ten or more counts. This chain connects TRBV19 to TRBJ2-1; D gene unclear. V was shortened by 1 base and J by 2 bases, with 9 bases between the two germline ends. The CDR3 length is 15 residues. Germline CDR1 is LNHDA and CDR2 is SQIVND (reference sequence). The CDR3 nucleotides are TGTGCCAGTAGTATAGGGATTACGACCTACAATGAGCAGTTCTTC. Translation: CASSIGITTYNEQFF.

This clonotype has a handful of counts. One junction end does not reproduce the germline sequence, and a read error may be involved. J is TRBJ2-7 and V is TRBV2, with a weak D call TRBD2 (6 bases). CDR1 is SNHLY and CDR2 is FYNNEI in the germline V gene. This CDR3 comprises 12 residues. CDR3 in amino acids: CASRAGSSEQYF. The CDR3 bases are TGTGCCAGCAGGGCGGGGTCCTCCGAGCAGTACTTC.

The rearrangement joins TRBV29-1 to TRBJ2-6, with D unclear. The CDR3 covers 16 residues. The germline V gene encodes CDR1 SQVTM and CDR2 ANQGSEA. Between the trimmed V and J ends, which lost 1 base and 0 bases, there was a span of 10 bases. CDR3 sequence: CSVEGDKLSGANVLTF. The CDR3, as DNA: TGCAGCGTTGAAGGGGATAAGCTCTCTGGGGCCAACGTCCTGACTTTC.